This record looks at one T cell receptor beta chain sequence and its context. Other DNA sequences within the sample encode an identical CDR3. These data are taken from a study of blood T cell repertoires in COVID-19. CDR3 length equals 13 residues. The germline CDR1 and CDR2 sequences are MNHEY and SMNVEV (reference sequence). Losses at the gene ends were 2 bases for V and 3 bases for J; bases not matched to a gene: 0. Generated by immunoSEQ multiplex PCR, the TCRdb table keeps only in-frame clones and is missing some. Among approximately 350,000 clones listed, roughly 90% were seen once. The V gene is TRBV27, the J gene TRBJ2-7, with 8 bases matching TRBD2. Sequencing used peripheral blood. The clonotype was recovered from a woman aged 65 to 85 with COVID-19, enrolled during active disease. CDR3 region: CASSLAGGYEQYF. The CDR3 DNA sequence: TGTGCCAGCAGTTTAGCGGGGGGCTACGAGCAGTACTTC.